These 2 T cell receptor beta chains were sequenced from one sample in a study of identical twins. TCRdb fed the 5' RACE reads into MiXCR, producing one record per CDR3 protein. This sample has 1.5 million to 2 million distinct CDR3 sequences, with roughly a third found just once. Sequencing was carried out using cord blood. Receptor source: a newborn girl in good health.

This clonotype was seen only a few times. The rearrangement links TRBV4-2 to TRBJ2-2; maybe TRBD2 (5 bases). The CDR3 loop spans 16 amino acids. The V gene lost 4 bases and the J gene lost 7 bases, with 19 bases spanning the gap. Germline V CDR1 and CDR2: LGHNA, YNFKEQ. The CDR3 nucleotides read TGTGCCAGCAGCCCGACTACCGTCTCGGCTAACGGGGAGCTGTTTTTT. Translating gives CASSPTTVSANGELFF.

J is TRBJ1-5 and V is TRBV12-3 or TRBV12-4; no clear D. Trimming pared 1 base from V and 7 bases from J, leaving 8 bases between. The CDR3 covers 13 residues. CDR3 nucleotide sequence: TGTGCCAGCAGTTTAGGGGAGGCACAGCCCCAGCATTTT. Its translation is CASSLGEAQPQHF.